These T cell receptor beta chains were read from a single sample in a study of CD8+ T cells in alopecia areata. Assay: immunoSEQ multiplex PCR; the TCRdb copy retains only in-frame clones and omits some. Among some 220,000 clones listed, approximately 57% were seen once. This sample comprised CD4+ T cells sorted from blood, obtained at week 4, from a patient treated with tofacitinib. These receptors all come from a human donor with alopecia areata. The CDR3 runs from the conserved cysteine through the conserved F or W. A D gene is named only where the DNA matches it firmly. Some rows have no size entry. The others give once, few or many, or a class for an expanded clone.

d_call	j_call	v_call	clone_size	cdr3_aa	cdr3_nt
-	TRBJ2-7	TRBV7-9	once	CASSPAGVYEQYF	TGTGCCAGCAGCCCCGCAGGAGTCTACGAGCAGTACTTC
-	TRBJ1-5	TRBV7-2	many	CASGPRGDQPQHF	TGTGCCAGCGGTCCAAGAGGTGATCAGCCCCAGCATTTT
-	TRBJ2-5	TRBV27	once	CASSFRDQETQYF	TGTGCCAGCAGTTTTCGGGACCAAGAGACCCAGTACTTC
TRBD2	TRBJ2-7	TRBV7-9	-	CASSPPGGNYEQYF	TGTGCCAGCAGCCCTCCGGGGGGGAACTACGAGCAGTACTTC
TRBD2	TRBJ2-1	TRBV10-3	-	CAIRESEAGEYNEQFF	TGTGCCATCAGAGAAAGCGAAGCGGGGGAATACAATGAGCAGTTCTTC
TRBD1	TRBJ1-2	TRBV29-1	-	CSGATGSGYTF	TGCAGCGGAGCGACAGGGAGTGGCTACACCTTC
-	TRBJ1-2	TRBV10-3	-	CAISDGHLYGYTF	TGTGCCATCAGTGATGGCCACCTCTATGGCTACACCTTC
-	TRBJ1-6	TRBV11-3	-	CASSLNGVGGSPLHF	TGTGCCAGCAGCTTAAACGGTGTCGGGGGTTCACCCCTCCACTTT
-	TRBJ2-7	TRBV6-1	-	CASSEALRGFSDEQYF	TGTGCCAGCAGTGAAGCTCTCAGGGGATTCAGCGACGAGCAGTACTTC
-	TRBJ1-1	TRBV14	-	CASSLKSGTLNTEAFF	TGTGCCAGCAGCCTCAAATCCGGGACACTTAACACTGAAGCTTTCTTT